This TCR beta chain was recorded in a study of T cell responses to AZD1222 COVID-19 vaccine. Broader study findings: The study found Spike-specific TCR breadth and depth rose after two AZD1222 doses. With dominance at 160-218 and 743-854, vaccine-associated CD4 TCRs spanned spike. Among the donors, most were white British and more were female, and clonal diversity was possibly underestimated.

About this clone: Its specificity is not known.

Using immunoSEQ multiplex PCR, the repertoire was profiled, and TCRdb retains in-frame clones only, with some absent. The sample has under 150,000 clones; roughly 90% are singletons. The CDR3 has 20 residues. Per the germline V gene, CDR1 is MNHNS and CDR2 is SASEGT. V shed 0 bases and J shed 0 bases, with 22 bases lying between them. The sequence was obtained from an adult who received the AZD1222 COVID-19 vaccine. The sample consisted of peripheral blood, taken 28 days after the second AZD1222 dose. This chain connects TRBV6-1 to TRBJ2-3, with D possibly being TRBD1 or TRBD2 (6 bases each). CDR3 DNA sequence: TGTGCCAGCAGTGAAGCAGTAGGGGGGCTCTTACTTACTAGCACAGATACGCAGTATTTT. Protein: CASSEAVGGLLLTSTDTQYF.